The rows below give T cell receptor beta chains drawn from one sample of a study of T cells in Graves' hyperthyroidism and ophthalmopathy. One entry per CDR3 protein, called by TCRdb with MiXCR from the multiplex PCR reads. This table holds 300,000 to 400,000 distinct CDR3 sequences, 15% to 20% found once. The specimen sequenced was blood. These receptors originate from a woman in her 50s with Graves' hyperthyroidism. Each CDR3 is given without its conserved first and last residue. A D gene is named only where the DNA matches it firmly.

J: TRBJ1-6; V: TRBV15; D: -; CDR3: ATTSSYNSPLH
J: TRBJ2-5; V: TRBV2; D: -; CDR3: ASTSSMGVWRADQETQY
J: TRBJ1-2; V: TRBV9; D: -; CDR3: ASSVSGSAVDT
J: TRBJ2-2; V: TRBV20-1; D: TRBD1; CDR3: SASGQGTGELF
J: TRBJ1-2; V: TRBV5-1; D: TRBD1; CDR3: ASSRHLDRGGGYT
J: TRBJ2-2; V: TRBV3-1; D: TRBD1; CDR3: ASSLTDRGPPGELF
J: TRBJ1-4; V: TRBV6-1; D: -; CDR3: ASSEDELGNEKLF
J: TRBJ2-7; V: TRBV6-1; D: -; CDR3: ASSENSYEQY
J: TRBJ1-1; V: TRBV19; D: -; CDR3: ASNAAMNTEAF
J: TRBJ1-1; V: TRBV28; D: -; CDR3: ASSTPGGGTEAF
J: TRBJ1-1; V: TRBV29-1; D: TRBD1; CDR3: SVWDRGYTEAF
J: TRBJ2-1; V: TRBV4-2; D: TRBD2; CDR3: ASSQGPSGGNYNEQF
J: TRBJ2-2; V: TRBV6-1; D: TRBD2; CDR3: ASVVAGVITGELF
J: TRBJ2-2; V: TRBV5-1; D: -; CDR3: ASSLTGMAGELF
J: TRBJ1-1; V: TRBV6-1; D: -; CDR3: ASSTGHTEAF
J: TRBJ2-3; V: TRBV6-1; D: TRBD2; CDR3: GSSREGQYTDTQY
J: TRBJ2-1; V: TRBV7-9; D: -; CDR3: ASSLVRGSFGEQF
J: TRBJ2-3; V: TRBV5-1; D: TRBD2; CDR3: ASTGGPDTQY
J: TRBJ2-5; V: TRBV20-1; D: TRBD2; CDR3: SAKSGLATQETQY
J: TRBJ2-1; V: TRBV5-5; D: -; CDR3: ASDNGQASSYNEQF